The 13 T cell receptor beta chains reported below all come from one sample, sequenced in a study of blood T cell repertoires in COVID-19. The table came from immunoSEQ multiplex PCR; TCRdb's copy has only in-frame clones and leaves some out. The sample has about 170,000 clones, around 83% seen once; the top ten hold roughly 7%. The sequenced sample consisted of peripheral blood. Receptors were obtained from a man aged 45-65 years with active or convalescent COVID-19.

This rearrangement joins TRBV6-6 to TRBJ2-7, with D perhaps matching TRBD1 (6 bases). CDR1 and CDR2 from the germline V gene are MNHNY and SVGAGI (reference sequence). The CDR3 sequence is 13 residues long. Trimming took off 5 bases at V and 5 bases at J, with 13 bases between the two ends. This CDR3 is CASSAGTFDEQYF. The CDR3 coding sequence is TGTGCCAGCAGTGCCGGGACATTCGACGAGCAGTACTTC.

This chain links TRBV4-1 with TRBJ2-7, with D unresolved. Per the germline V gene, CDR1 is MGHRA and CDR2 is YSYEKL. Trimming removed 1 base from V and 3 bases from J, with 13 bases in between. The CDR3 totals 15 residues. CDR3: CASSQVGNSYYEQYF. DNA for the CDR3: TGCGCCAGCAGCCAAGTCGGAAACAGCTACTACGAGCAGTACTTC.

The J gene is TRBJ2-5, the V gene TRBV5-4; TRBD2 agrees at 12 bases. V dropped 4 bases and J dropped 2; count of bases not matched to a gene: 9. This CDR3 region has 17 residues. The germline V gene has CDR1 SGHNT and CDR2 YYREEE (reference sequence). This chain's CDR3 is CASSLGRLAGEQETQYF. The DNA of the CDR3 is TGTGCCAGCAGCCTCGGGAGACTAGCGGGAGAGCAAGAGACCCAGTACTTC.

This chain connects TRBV7-9 to TRBJ1-2, with TRBD1 identical over 10 bases. Germline CDR1 and CDR2: SEHNR and FQNEAQ (reference sequence). This CDR3 comprises 16 residues. The ends lost 5 bases at V and 5 bases at J; junction bases unmatched: 11. The CDR3 spells CASSRPSGTGDYGYTF. The CDR3 DNA reads TGTGCCAGCAGCCGACCATCCGGGACAGGGGATTATGGCTACACCTTC.

The J gene is TRBJ2-3, the V gene TRBV9, with 14 bases identical to TRBD2. The V and J ends lost 6 bases and 0 bases, in that order; junction bases with no gene match: 6. Germline CDR1 reads SGDLS; CDR2 reads YYNGEE. The CDR3 has 17 residues. For the CDR3, the DNA is TGTGCCAGCACCCCGGGACTAGCGGGGGACAGCACAGATACGCAGTATTTT. Amino acid sequence: CASTPGLAGDSTDTQYF.

The V and J genes are TRBV18 and TRBJ2-7, with 7 bases fitting TRBD1. From germline, CDR1 is KGHSH and CDR2 LQKENI. The V and J ends lost 6 bases and 5 bases, in that order; junction bases with no gene match: 16. CDR3 size: 16 residues. The DNA for the CDR3 is TGTGCCAGCTCCCCTGGGAACAAGGGGGCAAGGGACGAGCAGTACTTC. It yields the protein CASSPGNKGARDEQYF.

The rearrangement uses TRBV12-3 or TRBV12-4 and TRBJ2-3; maybe TRBD2 (6 bases). V shed 7 bases and J shed 7 bases, with 12 bases lying between them. This CDR3 comprises 12 residues. The CDR3 DNA follows: TGTGCCAGCACCTACGGGAGATATACGCAGTATTTT. This sequence encodes CASTYGRYTQYF.

The V call is TRBV19, the J call TRBJ2-1; 16 nucleotides align to TRBD2. The CDR3 consists of 18 residues. J was trimmed by 10 bases and V by 3 bases; bases with no gene match: 12. Germline-derived CDR1 and CDR2 are LNHDA and SQIVND (reference sequence). As DNA, the CDR3 is TGTGCCAGTAGTATTGTATTCGGGACTAGCGGGAGGGCCGACGAGCAGTTCTTC. This codes for CASSIVFGTSGRADEQFF.

The V gene is TRBV7-9, the J gene TRBJ1-2; D ambiguous. The germline CDR1 and CDR2 sequences are SEHNR and FQNEAQ (reference sequence). The CDR3 covers 14 residues. Trimming removed 5 bases from V and 7 bases from J, with 17 bases in between. The CDR3 reads CASSIETSLAGYTF. In nucleotides, the CDR3 is TGTGCCAGCAGCATTGAGACTTCTTTGGCTGGCTACACCTTC.

The V gene is TRBV3-1 (or the pseudogene TRBV3-2), the J gene TRBJ2-7; 8 bases map to TRBD1. This CDR3 spans 14 amino acids. The V gene end was trimmed by 4 bases and the J gene end by 0 bases; junction bases not matched to a gene: 2. CDR1 is LGHDT, CDR2 YNNKEL, per germline (reference sequence). The CDR3 DNA reads as TGTGCCAGCAGCCGAGGACAGGGCTCCTACGAGCAGTACTTC. Protein product: CASSRGQGSYEQYF.

V and J are TRBV20-1 and TRBJ2-5; 9 nucleotides agree with TRBD1. J lost 13 bases, V lost 0 bases, and 3 bases had no gene match. Germline CDR1 reads DFQATT; CDR2 reads SNEGSKA (reference sequence). The CDR3 consists of 11 residues. CDR3 protein: CSARDPGQGYF. As DNA, the CDR3 is TGCAGTGCTAGAGATCCGGGACAGGGGTACTTC.

In this sample, this clone turned up a few times. The gene calls are TRBV29-1 and TRBJ2-3; weak D call: TRBD1 (5 bases). The CDR3 is made up of 13 amino acids. Germline V lookup: CDR1 SQVTM, CDR2 ANQGSEA. V was cut by 4 bases and J by 1 base, with 9 bases left in between. CDR3 sequence (DNA): TGCAGCGTTGGACAGCTCCGCACAGATACGCAGTATTTT. Translation gives CSVGQLRTDTQYF.

Turning to this clone: Here the CDR3 omits its conserved ending phenylalanine or tryptophan, so a read error is the likely source. The DNA is left out, because the CDR3 cannot be placed on it with certainty; the CDR3 is given as TCRdb lists it. The CDR3 protein is CASSEGPDSGRAL. The chain has TRBV6-1 and TRBJ2-7; TRBD2, the D gene given by the table, was not confirmed from the DNA. Germline V gives CDR1 MNHNS, CDR2 SASEGT. The CDR3 region is 13 residues in length, termini included.